This T cell receptor (beta chain) is drawn from a study of cytomegalovirus exposure and HLA in healthy donors. Primers for the PCR totalled 60 Vbeta and 13 Jbeta. Clones were sequenced by immunoSEQ multiplex PCR, and TCRdb holds only the in-frame ones, with some missing. The sample holds 56,000 or so clones. Sequencing was performed on PBMCs. This receptor was obtained from a man aged 35 to 55 in good health and CMV-seropositive.

The CDR3 sequence: CASSQGTGRNQPQHF. CDR3 bases: TGTGCCAGCAGCCAAGGGACAGGGCGCAATCAGCCCCAGCATTTT. V gene TRBV4-2 combines with J gene TRBJ1-5; 8 nucleotides agree with TRBD1. There are 15 residues in the CDR3. With 1 base clipped from V and 2 bases from J, the junction kept 1 base outside the gene matches. Germline-derived CDR1 and CDR2 are LGHNA and YNFKEQ.